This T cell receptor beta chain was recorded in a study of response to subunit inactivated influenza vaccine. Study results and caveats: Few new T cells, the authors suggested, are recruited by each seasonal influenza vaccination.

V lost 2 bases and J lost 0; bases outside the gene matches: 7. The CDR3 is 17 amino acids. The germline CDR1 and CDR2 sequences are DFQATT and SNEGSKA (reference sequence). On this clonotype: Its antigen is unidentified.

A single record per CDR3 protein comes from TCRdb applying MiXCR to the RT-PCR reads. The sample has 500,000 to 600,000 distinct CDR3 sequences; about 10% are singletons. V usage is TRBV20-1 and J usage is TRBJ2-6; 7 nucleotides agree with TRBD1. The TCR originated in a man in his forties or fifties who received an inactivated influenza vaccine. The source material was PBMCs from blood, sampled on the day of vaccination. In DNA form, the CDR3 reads TGCAGTGCTAGACCTTCGGGACAGATCTCTGGGGCCAACGTCCTGACTTTC. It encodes CSARPSGQISGANVLTF.